Listed here are 32 T cell receptor beta chains from one sample, sequenced in a study of T-cell memory formation after mild COVID-19. TCRdb processed the 5' RACE reads anew with MiXCR; each CDR3 protein has one entry. The sample gives about 180,000 distinct CDR3 sequences, under 20% of which show up once; 3% to 4% is in the top ten. The sequenced material came from PBMCs or a T cell subset sorted from them (not recorded which). The receptors come from a man between 18 and 29 years old who had mild COVID-19 (a few samples of this study predate the infection). Cell type and time point are not known.

J is TRBJ2-5 and V is TRBV5-1; D is possibly TRBD2 (6 bases). The germline V gene encodes CDR1 SGHRS and CDR2 YFSETQ. There are 15 residues in the CDR3. V lost 6 bases and J lost 4, with 19 bases in between. The CDR3 DNA reads as TGCGCCAGCAACCTTGGGGCCGGGCGGGGAGAGACCCAGTACTTC. It encodes CASNLGAGRGETQYF.

The chain uses TRBV4-3 and TRBJ1-6; D not resolved. The germline V gene has CDR1 LGHNA and CDR2 YSLEER. This CDR3 contains 13 residues. V was shortened by 1 base and J by 11 bases, with 9 bases between the two germline ends. Here the CDR3 reads CASSQVDGPPLHF. The CDR3 bases are TGCGCCAGCAGCCAAGTTGACGGTCCACCCCTCCACTTT.

This clonotype was detected a few times. The chain has TRBV6-5 and TRBJ1-2; possibly TRBD1 for D (6 bases). CDR1 is MNHEY, CDR2 SVGAGI, per germline. The CDR3 totals 13 residues. Deletions cut 5 bases from V and 5 bases from J, with 12 bases between. The CDR3 sequence is CASSPEGGYGYTF. The CDR3 nucleotides read TGTGCCAGCAGTCCCGAAGGGGGGTATGGCTACACCTTC.

The CDR3 nucleotides read TGTGCCAGCAGCTTGTGGGGGGCGTACGAGCAGTACTTC. This sequence encodes CASSLWGAYEQYF. V gene TRBV7-9 combines with J gene TRBJ2-7; D is perhaps TRBD1 or TRBD2 (6 bases each). The CDR3 is made up of 13 amino acids. Germline V gives CDR1 SEHNR, CDR2 FQNEAQ (reference sequence). Trimming took off 3 bases at V and 4 bases at J, with 10 bases between the two ends.

This clonotype was counted between two and nine times. This chain's CDR3 is CSAIAGGTDTQYF. CDR3 sequence (DNA): TGCAGCGCGATAGCGGGGGGGACAGATACGCAGTATTTT. The chain couples TRBV29-1 to TRBJ2-3; TRBD2 aligns across 11 bases. The CDR3 loop spans 13 amino acids. V shed 7 bases, J shed 3 bases, and the junction held 3 bases outside the gene matches. Germline V gives CDR1 SQVTM, CDR2 ANQGSEA.

The J gene is TRBJ2-5, the V gene TRBV20-1, with D unclear. Germline CDR1 reads DFQATT; CDR2 reads SNEGSKA (reference sequence). Between the trimmed V and J ends, which lost 0 bases and 5 bases, there was a span of 10 bases. CDR3 length equals 13 residues. The CDR3 protein is CSARDTVPETQYF. CDR3 bases: TGCAGTGCTAGAGATACCGTACCGGAGACCCAGTACTTC.

This clonotype turned up a few times. The rearrangement uses TRBV7-2 and TRBJ1-1, with D unresolved. V lost 10 bases and J lost 1, with 10 bases in between. This CDR3 is 12 amino acids long. Looked up from germline, CDR1 is SGHTA and CDR2 is FQGNSA. DNA of the CDR3: TGTGCCACCGGAGGGTGGAACACTGAAGCTTTCTTT. Translated, it gives CATGGWNTEAFF. The full variable domain, with the rest looked up from reference TRBV7-2 and TRBJ1-1, is GAGVSQSPSNKVTEKGKDVELRCDPISGHTALYWYRQSLGQGLEFLIYFQGNSAPDKSGLPSDRFSAERTGGSVSTLTIQRTQQEDSAVYLCATGGWNTEAFFGQGTRLTVV.

The sample holds a few counts of this clonotype. This chain links TRBV5-1 with TRBJ2-3, with 7 bases lining up with TRBD2. CDR1 and CDR2 (germline): SGHRS, YFSETQ. The V gene end was trimmed by 1 base and the J gene end by 2 bases; junction bases not matched to a gene: 4. The CDR3 is made up of 15 amino acids. CDR3 protein: CASSLSGETTDTQYF. CDR3 nucleotides: TGCGCCAGCAGCTTGAGCGGGGAGACCACAGATACGCAGTATTTT.

V usage is TRBV24-1 and J usage is TRBJ2-2, with D perhaps being TRBD1 or TRBD2 (6 bases each). V gave up 2 bases and J gave up 5 bases, with 11 bases separating them. The CDR3 extends over 15 amino acids. Germline values: CDR1 KGHDR, CDR2 SFDVKD. Here the CDR3 reads CATSDSPGATGELFF. The CDR3 bases are TGTGCCACCAGTGATTCGCCGGGGGCAACCGGGGAGCTGTTTTTT.

This clonotype was recorded a few times. This chain joins TRBV19 and TRBJ2-2; D ambiguous. This CDR3 is 12 amino acids long. CDR1 and CDR2 from the germline V gene are LNHDA and SQIVND (reference sequence). Trimming took off 3 bases at V and 4 bases at J, with 3 bases between the two ends. In nucleotides, the CDR3 is TGTGCCAGTAGTATCGGCACCGGGGAGCTGTTTTTT. Encoded protein: CASSIGTGELFF. Full variable domain (outside the CDR3, taken from reference TRBV19 and TRBJ2-2): DGGITQSPKYLFRKEGQNVTLSCEQNLNHDAMYWYRQDPGQGLRLIYYSQIVNDFQKGDIAEGYSVSREKKESFPLTVTSAQKNPTAFYLCASSIGTGELFFGEGSRLTVL.

This clonotype was picked up many times. The V call is TRBV5-1, the J call TRBJ2-3, with a tentative D call TRBD2 (6 bases). The CDR3 covers 16 residues. The ends were cut back, 0 bases at V and 1 base at J, with 12 bases in the middle. The germline V gene encodes CDR1 SGHRS and CDR2 YFSETQ. The CDR3: CASSLALGGGTDTQYF. The CDR3 DNA sequence: TGCGCCAGCAGCTTGGCCCTGGGCGGGGGCACAGATACGCAGTATTTT.

This chain links TRBV2 with TRBJ1-4; 7 nucleotides agree with TRBD1. Germline-derived CDR1 and CDR2 are SNHLY and FYNNEI. V lost 5 bases, J lost 3 bases, and 6 bases stayed unmatched. This CDR3 contains 15 residues. The CDR3 spells CASSWGGTANEKLFF. The CDR3 nucleotides read TGTGCCAGCAGTTGGGGAGGGACAGCTAATGAAAAACTGTTTTTT. The full variable domain, its missing parts supplied by reference TRBV2 and TRBJ1-4, is EPEVTQTPSHQVTQMGQEVILRCVPISNHLYFYWYRQILGQKVEFLVSFYNNEISEKSEIFDDQFSVERPDGSNFTLKIRSTKLEDSAMYFCASSWGGTANEKLFFGSGTQLSVL.

The J gene is TRBJ1-2, the V gene TRBV5-1; no firm D call. The length of the CDR3 is 14 residues. V lost 2 bases and J lost 6, with 14 bases in between. Looked up from germline, CDR1 is SGHRS and CDR2 is YFSETQ. The CDR3 protein is CASSFSGKDDGYTF. CDR3 coding DNA: TGCGCCAGCAGCTTCTCGGGGAAGGATGATGGCTACACCTTC.

The rearrangement joins TRBV20-1 to TRBJ2-5; 15 positions agree with TRBD2. This CDR3 contains 16 residues. The V segment lost 6 bases and the J segment 2 bases; nucleotides outside the gene matches: 7. Germline V lookup: CDR1 DFQATT, CDR2 SNEGSKA (reference sequence). CDR3 sequence: CSAPGLAGGLQETQYF. For the CDR3, the DNA is TGCAGTGCACCCGGACTAGCGGGGGGGCTGCAAGAGACCCAGTACTTC.

This clonotype was detected only once. The CDR3 sequence is CAGGAGLNSPLHF. The CDR3 bases are TGTGCCGGGGGGGCAGGTTTAAATTCACCCCTCCACTTT. The rearrangement uses TRBV12-3 or TRBV12-4 and TRBJ1-6, with TRBD1 as a possible D gene (6 bases). V lost 11 bases and J lost 7, with 15 bases in between. The CDR3 covers 13 residues.

This clonotype was counted only a few times. The V gene is TRBV6-5, the J gene TRBJ2-5, with D uncertain. V lost 7 bases to trimming and J lost 6 bases, with 9 bases between them. The CDR3 is made up of 11 amino acids. The germline CDR1 and CDR2 sequences are MNHEY and SVGAGI. The CDR3 reads CASTFFQTQYF. DNA of the CDR3: TGTGCCAGCACCTTTTTCCAGACCCAGTACTTC.

The rearrangement links TRBV4-3 to TRBJ2-5; D remains unclear. Trimming shortened V by 3 bases and J by 5 bases, and 22 bases separated the two germline ends. The CDR3 contains 17 residues. In germline, CDR1 is LGHNA, CDR2 YSLEER. The CDR3 protein is CASSQGPRNTPWETQYF. In DNA, the CDR3 is TGCGCCAGCAGCCAGGGCCCGCGTAACACCCCATGGGAGACCCAGTACTTC.

This clonotype was picked up a small number of times. The CDR3 DNA is TGCGCCAGCAGCCCCGGCAGGGTATCTAACTATGGCTACACCTTC. Its translation is CASSPGRVSNYGYTF. This chain connects TRBV4-1 to TRBJ1-2; possibly TRBD1 for D (5 bases). Trimming removed 4 bases from V and 0 bases from J, with 12 bases in between. Germline CDR1 MGHRA, CDR2 YSYEKL. The CDR3 spans 15 residues.

The gene calls are TRBV20-1 and TRBJ1-5; D unresolved. The CDR3 runs 16 residues. V was cut by 4 bases and J by 1 base, with 17 bases left in between. CDR1 DFQATT and CDR2 SNEGSKA come from the germline V gene (reference sequence). The CDR3 protein is CSAIDGPIASNQPQHF. CDR3 nucleotide sequence: TGCAGTGCTATCGACGGGCCCATAGCGAGCAATCAGCCCCAGCATTTT.

The chain joins TRBV11-2 to TRBJ1-2; no definite D call. Germline-derived CDR1 and CDR2 are SGHAT and FQNNGV. The V and J ends lost 5 bases and 7 bases respectively, with 29 bases between them. The CDR3 contains 18 residues. Here the CDR3 reads CASSISDGISGNWGGYTF. The CDR3 nucleotides are TGTGCCAGCAGCATATCAGATGGGATAAGCGGTAATTGGGGTGGCTACACCTTC.

V gene TRBV6-2 or TRBV6-3 combines with J gene TRBJ2-7, with 7 nucleotides matching TRBD2. V was clipped by 10 bases and J by 5 bases; unmatched bases: 11. The CDR3 runs to 13 residues. Looked up from germline, CDR1 is MNHEY and CDR2 is SVGEGT. The CDR3 protein is CATSPRGENEQYV. Here the CDR3 DNA reads TGTGCCACTTCCCCCCGGGGGGAGAACGAGCAGTACGTC.

The CDR3 DNA reads as TGCAGTGCGCGTATGGGGGAGACCCAGTACTTC. Translating it yields CSARMGETQYF. The rearrangement links TRBV20-1 to TRBJ2-5; no reliable D call. CDR1 is DFQATT, CDR2 SNEGSKA, per germline (reference sequence). The CDR3 has 11 residues. Trimming cost V 6 bases and J 5 bases, with 10 bases left between them.

V gene TRBV7-2 combines with J gene TRBJ2-2; D uncertain. Deletions cut 5 bases from V and 6 bases from J, with 10 bases between. Germline lookup yields CDR1 SGHTA and CDR2 FQGNSA. CDR3 size: 13 residues. CDR3 bases: TGTGCCAGCAGCGAACAAGCCGCCGGGGAGCTGTTTTTT. It encodes CASSEQAAGELFF.

The chain has TRBV20-1 and TRBJ2-3, with 13 bases fitting TRBD2. CDR3 length: 16 residues. Looked up from germline, CDR1 is DFQATT and CDR2 is SNEGSKA (reference sequence). The V segment lost 0 bases and the J segment 5 bases; nucleotides outside the gene matches: 5. The CDR3 sequence: CSARDWTSGGGDTQYF. For the CDR3, the DNA is TGCAGTGCTAGAGATTGGACTAGCGGGGGTGGAGATACGCAGTATTTT.

This sequence joins TRBV7-6 and TRBJ2-7, with 7 bases that match TRBD2. Germline CDR1 reads SGHVS; CDR2 reads FNYEAQ. This CDR3 comprises 14 residues. V shed 5 bases and J 3 bases; nucleotides not matched to a gene: 7. The CDR3 coding sequence is TGTGCCAGCAGCAGAGCGGGGAGCGGCTACGAGCAGTACTTC. Amino acid sequence: CASSRAGSGYEQYF. The entire variable domain, with the rest obtained from reference TRBV7-6 and TRBJ2-7, is as follows: GAGVSQSPRYKVTKRGQDVALRCDPISGHVSLYWYRQALGQGPEFLTYFNYEAQQDKSGLPNDRFSAERPEGSISTLTIQRTEQRDSAMYRCASSRAGSGYEQYFGPGTRLTVT.

This clonotype was counted a few times. This rearrangement joins TRBV4-3 to TRBJ2-2; D gene unclear. Germline CDR1 is LGHNA and CDR2 is YSLEER. This CDR3 has 16 residues. V was cut by 1 base and J by 4 bases, with 13 bases left in between. The CDR3 loop is CASSQVAPKVTGELFF. In DNA, the CDR3 is TGCGCCAGCAGCCAAGTGGCACCGAAGGTCACCGGGGAGCTGTTTTTT.

Only a few counts were recorded for this clonotype. This chain connects TRBV12-3 or TRBV12-4 to TRBJ2-2; TRBD2 might be the D (5 bases). The CDR3 length is 14 residues. Trimming pared 2 bases from V and 4 bases from J, leaving 8 bases between. The CDR3 region has the DNA TGTGCCAGCAGTTTAACTAGAAGCACCGGGGAGCTGTTTTTT. It specifies CASSLTRSTGELFF.

The V gene is TRBV25-1, the J gene TRBJ1-1; D gene uncertain. CDR1 and CDR2 (germline): MGHDK, SYGVNS. The CDR3 length is 16 residues. V lost 2 bases, J lost 0 bases, and 13 bases lay in between. The CDR3 loop is CASSEGSRNMNTEAFF. The CDR3 DNA is TGTGCCAGCAGTGAAGGCTCGAGGAATATGAACACTGAAGCTTTCTTT.

This clonotype came up a few times. The chain carries TRBV5-6 and TRBJ2-5; D not certain. V shed 0 bases and J shed 9 bases, with 9 bases lying between them. Germline V gene sequence: CDR1 SGHDT, CDR2 YYEEEE. This CDR3 is 12 amino acids long. The CDR3 DNA reads as TGTGCCAGCAGCTTGGTTTCCGATCCCCAGTACTTC. Encoded protein: CASSLVSDPQYF.

The CDR3 DNA reads as TGTGCCAGCAGCCAAGCTGGGACAGGAGAAAAACTGTTTTTT. It encodes CASSQAGTGEKLFF. The V and J genes are TRBV3-1 and TRBJ1-4, with 8 positions matching TRBD1. Germline lookup yields CDR1 LGHDT and CDR2 YNNKEL (reference sequence). CDR3 length equals 14 residues. The junction had 3 bases not matched to a gene; V was cut back by 1 base and J by 8 bases.

This rearrangement joins TRBV4-3 to TRBJ1-2, with no clear D. The V end was cut by 0 bases, the J end by 8 bases, with 16 bases between. Germline V CDR1 and CDR2: LGHNA, YSLEER. The CDR3 length is 15 residues. The DNA for the CDR3 is TGCGCCAGCAGCCAAGATTTCCCCCCCGGACGAGGCTACACCTTC. Residues: CASSQDFPPGRGYTF.

This clonotype was observed at least ten times. The chain links TRBV4-1 to TRBJ2-6, with D perhaps assigned TRBD1 or TRBD2 (5 bases each). The CDR3 runs 17 residues. V was cut by 6 bases and J by 0 bases, with 15 bases left in between. Per the germline V gene, CDR1 is MGHRA and CDR2 is YSYEKL. Written as DNA, the CDR3 is TGCGCCAGCAGGGGGGACGGCTACTTCTCTGGGGCCAACGTCCTGACTTTC. It yields the protein CASRGDGYFSGANVLTF.